This is a list of T cell receptor beta chains from one sample in a study of T cell repertoires in cytomegalovirus infection. TCRdb reanalysed the reads using MiXCR and keeps one entry per CDR3 protein. The sample includes about 120,000 distinct CDR3 sequences, about 9.5% seen only once; the top ten take around a third. The antigens for these receptors are not known. Sequenced material: PBMCs, sequenced either directly or after in vitro stimulation (not recorded which). The receptors originated from a human donor in good health (CMV status not recorded). Some clones in this sample may be carry-over from other donors' samples. The CDR3 runs from the conserved cysteine through the conserved F or W. A D gene is named only where the DNA matches it firmly. The listing skips clone size in some rows; elsewhere it reads once, few, many or a size class.

d_call j_call v_call clone_size cdr3_aa cdr3_nt
. TRBJ2-2 TRBV27 many CASNERGIVGGELFF TGTGCCAGCAATGAACGGGGGATAGTTGGCGGGGAGCTGTTTTTT
TRBD1 TRBJ2-2 TRBV11-3 many CASSPTGVGTGELFF TGTGCCAGCAGCCCTACAGGGGTGGGGACCGGGGAGCTGTTTTTT
. TRBJ2-5 TRBV6-6 . CASSTRGDQETQYF TGTGCCAGCAGTACCAGGGGAGACCAAGAGACCCAGTACTTC
. TRBJ2-2 TRBV7-2 many CASSLAGEKTGELFF TGTGCCAGCAGCTTAGCGGGAGAGAAGACCGGGGAGCTGTTTTTT
TRBD2 TRBJ2-3 TRBV20-1 few CSAKGLAGGHTDTQYF TGCAGTGCTAAAGGACTAGCGGGAGGGCATACAGATACGCAGTATTTT
TRBD2 TRBJ2-1 TRBV7-4 many CASSVKRDTTSGSSYNEQFF TGTGCCAGCAGCGTAAAACGGGACACGACTAGCGGGAGCTCCTACAATGAGCAGTTCTTC
. TRBJ1-6 TRBV7-8 many CASSLARPGSSYNSPLHF TGTGCCAGCAGCTTAGCGCGTCCGGGGAGCTCCTATAATTCACCCCTCCACTTT
. TRBJ1-6 TRBV7-9 many CASSLPAGGRDSPLHF TGTGCCAGCAGCTTGCCCGCCGGGGGCCGTGATTCACCCCTCCACTTT
TRBD1 TRBJ2-7 TRBV6-2/TRBV6-3 many CASSYQRQGSYEQYF TGTGCCAGCAGTTACCAAAGACAGGGGTCGTATGAGCAGTACTTC
. TRBJ2-5 TRBV2 . CASTWEDGQETQYF TGTGCCAGCACCTGGGAAGACGGCCAAGAGACCCAGTACTTC
TRBD1 TRBJ2-7 TRBV6-5 . CASSFSQGIIYEQYF TGTGCCAGCAGTTTCTCACAGGGGATTATCTACGAGCAGTACTTC
. TRBJ2-7 TRBV11-2 . CASSSSPGPTTLYF TGTGCCAGCAGCTCAAGTCCGGGACCCACTACGCTGTACTTC
TRBD1 TRBJ2-5 TRBV28 many CATQTGETQYF TGTGCCACCCAGACAGGGGAGACCCAGTACTTC
. TRBJ1-5 TRBV7-2 many CASSLAASVNQPQHF TGTGCCAGCAGCTTAGCGGCAAGCGTAAATCAGCCCCAGCATTTT
. TRBJ2-1 TRBV24-1 . CATGRGRSYNEQFF TGTGCCACCGGACGGGGGAGGTCCTACAATGAGCAGTTCTTC
. TRBJ2-2 TRBV5-1 . CASSLDAEGELFF TGCGCCAGCAGCTTGGACGCGGAAGGGGAGCTGTTTTTT
TRBD2 TRBJ2-3 TRBV12-3/TRBV12-4 few CASSPTSGRLADTQYF TGTGCCAGCAGCCCAACTAGCGGGAGATTAGCAGATACGCAGTATTTT
. TRBJ1-1 TRBV18 . CASSPPVSRWGTEAFF TGTGCCAGCTCACCACCGGTTAGCAGGTGGGGCACTGAAGCTTTCTTT
. TRBJ1-1 TRBV27 few CASSKTGLEAFF TGTGCCAGCAGTAAGACAGGTCTTGAAGCTTTCTTT
. TRBJ1-2 TRBV7-9 few CASSFLGGYTF TGTGCCAGCAGCTTCCTGGGGGGCTACACCTTC
. TRBJ1-5 TRBV19 . CASADRSYSNQPQHF TGTGCCAGCGCAGACAGATCATATAGCAATCAGCCCCAGCATTTT
TRBD2 TRBJ2-1 TRBV7-2 many CASTPGTTIYNEQFF TGTGCCAGCACGCCAGGGACTACCATCTACAATGAGCAGTTCTTC
. TRBJ1-1 TRBV7-2 many CASSFVGETEAFF TGTGCCAGCAGCTTTGTAGGCGAGACTGAAGCTTTCTTT
. TRBJ1-1 TRBV2 few CASIEGEAFF TGTGCCAGCATTGAGGGTGAAGCTTTCTTT
. TRBJ1-3 TRBV7-2 many CASSSQQGRNTIYF TGTGCCAGCAGTTCTCAACAGGGAAGAAACACCATATATTTT
TRBD2 TRBJ2-1 TRBV6-2/TRBV6-3 . CASSFLAGDHEQFF TGTGCCAGCAGTTTTCTAGCGGGAGACCATGAGCAGTTCTTC
. TRBJ2-3 TRBV7-2 many CASSEWSGADTQYF TGTGCCAGCAGCGAATGGTCAGGGGCAGATACGCAGTATTTT
TRBD2 TRBJ2-2 TRBV7-6 many CASSLGSGRNGELFF TGTGCCAGCAGCTTAGGTAGCGGGAGAAACGGGGAGCTGTTTTTT
. TRBJ2-1 TRBV11-2 many CASSFRRSTTMGEQFF TGTGCCAGCAGCTTCCGCCGTTCCACCACGATGGGTGAGCAGTTCTTC
. TRBJ2-2 TRBV4-3 many CASSPSRRSYAGELFF TGCGCCAGCAGCCCCTCTCGGCGCTCGTATGCCGGGGAGCTGTTTTTT
. TRBJ1-2 TRBV29-1 many CSVEDLSYGYTF TGCAGCGTTGAAGACCTCTCCTATGGCTACACCTTC
TRBD1 TRBJ2-3 TRBV24-1 . CAVEGASTDMQYF TGTGCCGTCGAGGGGGCTAGCACAGATATGCAGTATTTT
TRBD1 TRBJ1-4 TRBV5-4 few CASSPGQQNEKLFF TGTGCCAGCAGCCCGGGACAGCAAAATGAAAAACTGTTTTTT
. TRBJ2-2 TRBV6-8 few CASSYLGRTGELFF TGTGCCAGCAGTTACTTAGGGCGCACCGGGGAGCTGTTTTTT
. TRBJ2-7 TRBV7-9 many CASSRGLLYEQYF TGTGCCAGCAGCCGGGGACTCCTCTACGAGCAGTACTTC
TRBD1 TRBJ2-6 TRBV7-3 many CASSSLQGAGANVLTF TGTGCCAGCAGCTCCCTACAGGGGGCTGGGGCCAACGTCCTGACTTTC
. TRBJ2-2 TRBV6-2/TRBV6-3 . CASSYSRTAAFNTGELFF TGTGCCAGCAGTTACTCTCGGACAGCAGCCTTTAACACCGGGGAGCTGTTTTTT
TRBD1 TRBJ1-2 TRBV20-1 many CSARDPPEGAGSGYTF TGCAGTGCTAGAGACCCTCCGGAGGGGGCGGGTTCTGGCTACACCTTC
TRBD2 TRBJ2-7 TRBV25-1 many CASSVRGVQYF TGTGCCAGCAGTGTGCGGGGGGTGCAGTACTTC
. TRBJ2-6 TRBV7-2 many CASSLVNSGANVLTF TGTGCCAGCAGCTTAGTGAACTCTGGGGCCAACGTCCTGACTTTC
. TRBJ2-2 TRBV19 . CASYRTGELFF TGTGCCTCGTACCGCACCGGGGAGCTGTTTTTT
TRBD1 TRBJ2-1 TRBV7-2 many CASSPEGARQFF TGTGCCAGCAGCCCAGAGGGGGCTCGGCAGTTCTTC
. TRBJ2-7 TRBV4-1 . CASSERLSYEQYF TGTGCCAGCAGCGAGAGACTATCCTACGAGCAGTACTTC
TRBD2 TRBJ2-2 TRBV7-2 many CASSLVAGAVGELFF TGTGCCAGCAGCTTAGTTGCGGGAGCTGTCGGGGAGCTGTTTTTT